This T cell receptor beta chain was recovered during a study of cytotoxic CD8 clonotypes in ibrutinib-treated CLL. This CDR3 is 14 amino acids long. Germline trimming cut 1 base from V and 4 bases from J; bases unmatched to any gene: 4. Germline V gives CDR1 GTSNPN, CDR2 SVGIG (reference sequence). Study results and limitations: Clonality showed a rise at ibrutinib response that reversed toward baseline at progression.

Sequenced by immunoSEQ multiplex PCR; TCRdb stores in-frame clones only, minus some. The profile shows 150,000 to 200,000 clones, around 72% of them singletons. On this clone itself: Its specificity is unknown.

This material consisted of PBMCs, taken after 24 months of ibrutinib treatment. This receptor was identified in a human donor with chronic lymphocytic leukemia. The chain has TRBV30 and TRBJ2-5; 9 nucleotides match TRBD1. This chain's CDR3 is CAWSAGQGVETQYF. CDR3 nucleotides: TGTGCCTGGAGTGCGGGACAGGGTGTAGAGACCCAGTACTTC. Filled out from reference TRBV30 and TRBJ2-5, the complete variable domain reads SQTIHQWPATLVQPVGSPLSLECTVEGTSNPNLYWYRQAAGRGLQLLFYSVGIGQISSEVPQNLSASRPQDRQFILSSKKLLLSDSGFYLCAWSAGQGVETQYFGPGTRLLVL.